The T cell receptor beta chain described here comes from a study of blood T cell repertoires in COVID-19. Study overall: Spain, Italy and the United States supplied samples that represented acute and convalescent COVID-19. In each case, the material was cDNA or gDNA derived from T cells, B-cell-depleted T cells, or PBMCs.

With V trimmed by 5 bases and J by 1 base, 4 bases remained unmatched. CDR1 is MRHNA, CDR2 SNTAGT, per germline. The CDR3 length is 14 residues. In the authors' methods: Estimation of nucleated cell counts relied on the amplification of reference gene primers. Some clones are missing from TCRdb's copy, which holds only in-frame ones; the method was immunoSEQ multiplex PCR. The D gene and trimming were derived from the DNA, and the V and J assignments and clone size from that table. The table shows fewer than 250,000 clones, with approximately 91% occurring only once. V and J are TRBV6-4 and TRBJ1-1; 7 nucleotides agree with TRBD1. The TCR sequence derives from an older woman with acute or convalescent COVID-19. Input material: peripheral blood. The CDR3 is CASSLGGWNTEAFF. CDR3 in DNA: TGTGCCAGCAGTTTAGGGGGCTGGAACACTGAAGCTTTCTTT.